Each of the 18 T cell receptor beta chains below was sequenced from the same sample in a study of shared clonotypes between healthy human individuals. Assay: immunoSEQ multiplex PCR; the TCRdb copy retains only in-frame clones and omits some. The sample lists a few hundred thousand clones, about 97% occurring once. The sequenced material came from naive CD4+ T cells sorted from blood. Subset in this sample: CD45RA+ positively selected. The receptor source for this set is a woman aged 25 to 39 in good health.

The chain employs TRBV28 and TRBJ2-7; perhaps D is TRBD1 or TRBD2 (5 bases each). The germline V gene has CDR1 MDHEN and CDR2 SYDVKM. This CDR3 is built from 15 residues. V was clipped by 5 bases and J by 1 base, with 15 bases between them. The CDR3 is CASSTTGTASYEQYF. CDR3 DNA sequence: TGTGCCAGCAGTACCACCGGGACGGCTTCCTACGAGCAGTACTTC.

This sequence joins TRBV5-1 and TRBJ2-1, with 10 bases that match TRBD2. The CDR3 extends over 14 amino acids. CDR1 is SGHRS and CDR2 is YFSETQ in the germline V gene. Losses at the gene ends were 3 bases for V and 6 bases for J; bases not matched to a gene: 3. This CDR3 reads CASSSLAGFNEQFF. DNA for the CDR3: TGCGCCAGCAGCTCACTAGCGGGATTCAATGAGCAGTTCTTC.

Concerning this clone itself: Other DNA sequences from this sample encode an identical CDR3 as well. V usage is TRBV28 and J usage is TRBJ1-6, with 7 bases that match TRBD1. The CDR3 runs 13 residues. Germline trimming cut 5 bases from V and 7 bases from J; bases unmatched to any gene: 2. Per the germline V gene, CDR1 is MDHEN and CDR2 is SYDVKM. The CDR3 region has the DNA TGTGCCAGCAGTCGACAGGGCAATTCACCCCTCCACTTT. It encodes CASSRQGNSPLHF.

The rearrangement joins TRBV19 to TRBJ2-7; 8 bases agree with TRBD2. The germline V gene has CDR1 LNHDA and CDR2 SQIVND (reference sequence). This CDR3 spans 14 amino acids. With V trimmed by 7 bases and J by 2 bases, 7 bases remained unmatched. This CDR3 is CASTSAGGPYEQYF. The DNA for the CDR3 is TGTGCCAGTACCAGCGCGGGAGGCCCCTACGAGCAGTACTTC.

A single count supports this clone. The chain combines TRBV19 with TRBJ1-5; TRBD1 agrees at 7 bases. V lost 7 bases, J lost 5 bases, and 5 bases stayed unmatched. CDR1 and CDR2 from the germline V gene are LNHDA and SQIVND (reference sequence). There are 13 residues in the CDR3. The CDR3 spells CASTFQGDQPQHF. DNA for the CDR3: TGTGCCAGTACCTTTCAGGGGGATCAGCCCCAGCATTTT.

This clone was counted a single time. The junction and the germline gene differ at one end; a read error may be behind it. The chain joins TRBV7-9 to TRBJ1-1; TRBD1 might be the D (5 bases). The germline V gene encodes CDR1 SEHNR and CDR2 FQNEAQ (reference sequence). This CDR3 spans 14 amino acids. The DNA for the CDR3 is TGTGCCAGCAGATTAGACAGTTTATTGACTGAAGCTTTCTTT. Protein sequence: CASRLDSLLTEAFF.

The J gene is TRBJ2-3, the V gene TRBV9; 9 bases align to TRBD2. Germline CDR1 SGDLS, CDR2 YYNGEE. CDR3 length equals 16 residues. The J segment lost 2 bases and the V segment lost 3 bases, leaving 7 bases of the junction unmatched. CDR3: CASSGRSGRLTDTQYF. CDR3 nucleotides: TGTGCCAGCAGCGGGAGGAGCGGGAGGCTCACAGATACGCAGTATTTT.

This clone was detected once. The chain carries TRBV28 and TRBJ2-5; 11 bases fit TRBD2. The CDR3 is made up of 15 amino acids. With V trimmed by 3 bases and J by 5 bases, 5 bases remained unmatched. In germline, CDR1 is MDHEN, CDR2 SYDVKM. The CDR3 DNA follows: TGTGCCAGCAGTTTTACTAGCGGGAGTCACGAGACCCAGTACTTC. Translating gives CASSFTSGSHETQYF.

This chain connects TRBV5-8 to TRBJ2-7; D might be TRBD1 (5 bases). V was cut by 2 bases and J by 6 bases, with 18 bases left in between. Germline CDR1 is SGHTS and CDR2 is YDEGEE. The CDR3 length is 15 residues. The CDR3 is CASSFGPGREGEQYF. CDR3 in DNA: TGTGCCAGCAGCTTCGGCCCTGGCAGGGAAGGCGAGCAGTACTTC.

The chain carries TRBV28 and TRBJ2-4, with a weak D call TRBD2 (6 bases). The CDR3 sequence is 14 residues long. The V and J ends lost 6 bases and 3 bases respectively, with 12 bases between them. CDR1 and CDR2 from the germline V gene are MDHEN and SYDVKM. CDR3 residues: CASSLYGSKNIQYF. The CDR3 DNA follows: TGTGCCAGCAGCCTTTACGGGAGCAAAAACATTCAGTACTTC.

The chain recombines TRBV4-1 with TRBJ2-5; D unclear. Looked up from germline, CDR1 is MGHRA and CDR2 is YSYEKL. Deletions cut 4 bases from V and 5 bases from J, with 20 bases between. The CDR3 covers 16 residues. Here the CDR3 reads CASSLPPHTVRETQYF. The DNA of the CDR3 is TGCGCCAGCAGCCTACCGCCGCACACCGTGCGGGAGACCCAGTACTTC.

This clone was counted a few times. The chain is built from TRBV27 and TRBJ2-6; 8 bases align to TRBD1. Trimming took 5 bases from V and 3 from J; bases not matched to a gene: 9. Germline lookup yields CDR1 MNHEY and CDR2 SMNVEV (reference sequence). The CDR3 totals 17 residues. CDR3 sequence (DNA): TGTGCCAGCAGTAGCAGGGGGCCCTTAAGTGGGGCCAACGTCCTGACTTTC. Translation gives CASSSRGPLSGANVLTF.

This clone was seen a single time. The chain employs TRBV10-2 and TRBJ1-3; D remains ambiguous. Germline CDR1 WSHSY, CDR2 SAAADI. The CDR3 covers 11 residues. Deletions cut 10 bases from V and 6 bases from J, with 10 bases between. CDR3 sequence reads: CAISSVNTIYF. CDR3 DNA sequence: TGCGCCATCTCGTCGGTAAACACCATATATTTT.

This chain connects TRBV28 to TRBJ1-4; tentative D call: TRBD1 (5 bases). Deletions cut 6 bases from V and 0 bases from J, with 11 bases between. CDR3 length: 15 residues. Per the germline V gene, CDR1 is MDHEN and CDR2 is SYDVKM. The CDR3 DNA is TGTGCCAGCAGCCCCGGGGCCCCAACTAATGAAAAACTGTTTTTT. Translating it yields CASSPGAPTNEKLFF.

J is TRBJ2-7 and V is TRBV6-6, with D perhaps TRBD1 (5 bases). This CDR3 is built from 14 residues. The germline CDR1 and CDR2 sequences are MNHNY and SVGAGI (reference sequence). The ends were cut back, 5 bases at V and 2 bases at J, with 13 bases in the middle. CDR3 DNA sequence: TGTGCCAGCAGTAACACAGGTTATGCCTACGAGCAGTACTTC. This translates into CASSNTGYAYEQYF.

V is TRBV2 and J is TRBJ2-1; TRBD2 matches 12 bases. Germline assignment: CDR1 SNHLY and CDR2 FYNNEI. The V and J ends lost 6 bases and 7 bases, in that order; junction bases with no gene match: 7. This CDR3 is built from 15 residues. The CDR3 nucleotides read TGTGCCAGCAGACCCGGGACTAGCGGGTTAAATGAGCAGTTCTTC. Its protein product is CASRPGTSGLNEQFF.

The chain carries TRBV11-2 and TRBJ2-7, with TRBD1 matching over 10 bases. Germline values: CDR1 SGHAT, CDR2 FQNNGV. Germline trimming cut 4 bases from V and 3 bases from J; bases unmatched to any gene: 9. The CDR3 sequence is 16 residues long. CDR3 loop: CASSSITGDRGYEQYF. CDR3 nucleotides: TGTGCCAGCAGCTCTATTACTGGGGACAGGGGCTACGAGCAGTACTTC.

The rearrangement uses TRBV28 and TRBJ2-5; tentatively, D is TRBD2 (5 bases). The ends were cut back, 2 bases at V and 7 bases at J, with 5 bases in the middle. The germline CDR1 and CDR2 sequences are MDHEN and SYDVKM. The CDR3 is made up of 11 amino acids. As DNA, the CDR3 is TGTGCCAGCAGTTTAGAGGGGACCCAGTACTTC. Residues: CASSLEGTQYF.